The rows below give T cell receptor beta chains drawn from one sample of a study of technical replicates of blood from four donors. Libraries were prepared by immunoSEQ multiplex PCR; TCRdb keeps only in-frame clonotypes and omits some of them. This repertoire shows tens of thousands of clones, under 97% found once; its top ten account for roughly 0.37%. The sample comprised T cells isolated from PBMCs. The receptors stem from a human donor in good health. CDR3s include the opening cysteine and the closing phenylalanine or tryptophan.

j_call cdr3_length v_call cdr3_aa
TRBJ2-3 15 TRBV11-1 CASSSRAEVWDTQYF
TRBJ1-5 13 TRBV19 CASIEVIGQPQHF
TRBJ1-1 15 TRBV28 CASRPPGGGYTEAFF
TRBJ2-3 16 TRBV2 CASSGTSGISTDTQYF
TRBJ2-3 14 TRBV5-6 CASSLTRRTDTQYF
TRBJ1-5 15 TRBV9 CASSVGGGAGQPQHF
TRBJ2-7 13 TRBV11-3 CASSLQDSYEQYF
TRBJ1-1 15 TRBV6-5 CASSFEELTGSEAFF
TRBJ1-2 16 TRBV28 CASSLTLGDGDYGYTF
TRBJ2-5 15 TRBV5-1 CASSLEKGPQETQYF
TRBJ1-4 14 TRBV19 CASSTDRTNEKLFF
TRBJ2-7 13 TRBV9 CASSVGSSYEQYF
TRBJ1-2 17 TRBV9 CASSASSIQQGHYGYTF
TRBJ1-4 14 TRBV30 CAWSVQQAGEKLFF
TRBJ2-7 15 TRBV28 CASSLWASGAYEQYF
TRBJ2-7 16 TRBV4-2 CASSQVSWDTGREQYF
TRBJ1-1 14 TRBV7-2 CASSQDRRNTEAFF
TRBJ2-1 14 TRBV5-1 CASSRTSGTNEQFF
TRBJ1-1 16 TRBV7-9 CASSHGQGVLNTEAFF
TRBJ2-1 12 TRBV28 CASSRTTSRQFF
TRBJ2-2 13 TRBV28 CASSFRVTGELFF
TRBJ1-1 15 TRBV4-3 CASSRFSSWYTEAFF
TRBJ1-1 17 TRBV6-4 CASGGRLGGLRNTEAFF
TRBJ1-5 17 TRBV9 CASSPHGTPHSNQPQHF
TRBJ2-6 16 TRBV29-1 CSVEDEGGSGANVLTF
TRBJ1-1 20 TRBV9 CASSAPLRGQGGNLNTEAFF
TRBJ1-5 11 TRBV6-6 CASTYQDRTHF
TRBJ2-2 15 TRBV9 CASSVVTADTGELFF
TRBJ1-1 15 TRBV27 CASSLRTGGGTEAFF
TRBJ2-7 13 TRBV6-5 CASSRGLTHEQYF
TRBJ2-7 18 TRBV7-8 CASSLGLGTSGSSYEQYF
TRBJ1-3 14 TRBV28 CASSEPSSGNTIYF
TRBJ1-5 14 TRBV5-1 CASSLAGEGQPQHF
TRBJ1-5 13 TRBV19 CASSSIENQPQHF
TRBJ2-5 15 TRBV5-4 CASSLDRVGEETQYF
TRBJ1-1 13 TRBV4-1 CASSQDVSTEAFF
TRBJ1-3 15 TRBV9 CASSVAEVFGNTIYF
TRBJ2-7 14 TRBV19 CASSRGTSDYEQYF
TRBJ1-2 16 TRBV6-5 CASSYATPGQSYGYTF
TRBJ1-5 16 TRBV28 CASSLLGGLQNQPQHF
TRBJ2-7 15 TRBV4-1 CASSAPLRSSYEQYF
TRBJ1-1 13 TRBV5-1 CASSLDRPPGAFF
TRBJ1-5 14 TRBV7-9 CASSSAVRAQPQHF
TRBJ2-7 17 TRBV13 CASSTRRRLAGSSEQYF
TRBJ1-2 15 TRBV6-5 CASSYGGQSSYGYTF
TRBJ2-7 15 TRBV5-1 CASSQTSGSGYEQYF
TRBJ2-3 15 TRBV18 CASSPARARSDTQYF
TRBJ2-7 14 TRBV19 CASSILGNSYEQYF
TRBJ1-2 14 TRBV7-9 CASLLQGSSHGYTF
TRBJ2-2 13 TRBV7-2 CASSPQGSGELFF
TRBJ2-1 11 TRBV6-5 CASSYLNEQFF
TRBJ2-1 19 TRBV7-9 CASSPTPRGSGRVNNEQFF